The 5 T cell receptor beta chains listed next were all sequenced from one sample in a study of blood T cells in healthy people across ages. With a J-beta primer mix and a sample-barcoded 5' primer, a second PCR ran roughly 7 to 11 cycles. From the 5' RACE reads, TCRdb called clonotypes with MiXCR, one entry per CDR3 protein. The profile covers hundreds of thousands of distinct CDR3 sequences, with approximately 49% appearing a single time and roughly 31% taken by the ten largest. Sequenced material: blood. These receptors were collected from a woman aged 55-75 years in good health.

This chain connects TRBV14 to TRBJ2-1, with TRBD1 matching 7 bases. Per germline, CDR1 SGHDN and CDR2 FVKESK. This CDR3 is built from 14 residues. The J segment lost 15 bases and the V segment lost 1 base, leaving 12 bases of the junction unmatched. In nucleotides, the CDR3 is TGTGCCAGCAGCCAAGTGACGGGGTTGGGACAGATGTTCTTC. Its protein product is CASSQVTGLGQMFF.

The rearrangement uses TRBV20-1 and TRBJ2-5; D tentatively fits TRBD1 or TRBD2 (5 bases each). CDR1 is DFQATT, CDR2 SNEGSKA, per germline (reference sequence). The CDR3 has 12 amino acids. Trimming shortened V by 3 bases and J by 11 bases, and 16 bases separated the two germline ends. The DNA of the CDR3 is TGCAGTGCTAGGAGGGACCGTCGGGTACAGTACTTC. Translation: CSARRDRRVQYF.

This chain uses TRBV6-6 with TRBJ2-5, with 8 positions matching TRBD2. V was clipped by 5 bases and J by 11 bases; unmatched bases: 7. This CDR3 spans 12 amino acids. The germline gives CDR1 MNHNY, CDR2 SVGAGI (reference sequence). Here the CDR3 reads CASSRTSGGQYF. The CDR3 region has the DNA TGTGCCAGCAGTCGAACTAGCGGCGGGCAGTACTTC.

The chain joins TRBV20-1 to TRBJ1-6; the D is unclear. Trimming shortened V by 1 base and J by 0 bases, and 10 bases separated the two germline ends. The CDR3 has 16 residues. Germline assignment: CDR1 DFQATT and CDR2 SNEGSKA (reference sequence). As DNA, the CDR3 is TGCAGTGCTAGAGGGTTTGTGAGCTCCTATAATTCACCCCTCCACTTT. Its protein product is CSARGFVSSYNSPLHF.

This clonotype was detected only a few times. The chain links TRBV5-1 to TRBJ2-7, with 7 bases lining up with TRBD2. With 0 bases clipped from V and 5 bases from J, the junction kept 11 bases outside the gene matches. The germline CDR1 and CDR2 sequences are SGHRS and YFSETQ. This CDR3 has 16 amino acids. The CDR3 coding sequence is TGCGCCAGCAGCTTGGGGACTAGATACCCGTGGGACGAGCAGTACTTC. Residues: CASSLGTRYPWDEQYF.